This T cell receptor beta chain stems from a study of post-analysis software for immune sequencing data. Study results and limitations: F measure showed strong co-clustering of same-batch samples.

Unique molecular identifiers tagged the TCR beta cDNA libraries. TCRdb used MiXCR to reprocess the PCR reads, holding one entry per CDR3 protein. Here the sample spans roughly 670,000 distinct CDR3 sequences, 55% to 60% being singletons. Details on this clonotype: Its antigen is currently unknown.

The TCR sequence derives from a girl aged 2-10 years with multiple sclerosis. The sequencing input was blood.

CDR3 sequence: CASSFGTGAFEAFF. The CDR3 nucleotides read TGTGCCAGCAGCTTTGGGACGGGCGCCTTTGAAGCTTTCTTT. The chain recombines TRBV11-2 with TRBJ1-1, with D possibly TRBD1 on 5 matching bases. The CDR3 length is 14 residues. The ends were cut back, 3 bases at V and 7 bases at J, with 15 bases in the middle. Germline V gene sequence: CDR1 SGHAT, CDR2 FQNNGV.